The present T cell receptor (beta chain) was sequenced within a study of OX40 agonist ivuxolimab in advanced cancers. Comment on this clone: Its antigen is unidentified.

General observations from the study: The mean number of expanded clones was higher in CD8+ T cells than in CD4+.

Libraries were prepared by immunoSEQ multiplex PCR; TCRdb keeps only in-frame clonotypes and omits some of them. The sample holds 40,000 or so clones; approximately 83% are singletons and the top ten take under 0.5%. The input for sequencing was CD4+ or CD8+ T cells sorted from blood, taken in a trial of the OX40 agonist ivuxolimab. The sequence derives from an adult with an advanced solid tumor such as melanoma, head and neck, liver or kidney cancer.

CDR3 loop: CAQGRYGYTF. The CDR3 DNA follows: TGTGCCCAGGGGCGGTATGGCTACACCTTC. The V gene is TRBV30, the J gene TRBJ1-2; TRBD1 might be the D (6 bases). CDR3 length: 10 residues. V was trimmed by 8 bases and J by 5 bases, leaving 9 bases between them. From germline, CDR1 is GTSNPN and CDR2 SVGIG (reference sequence).